The next 28 T cell receptor beta chains were all read from a single sample in a study of OX40 agonist ivuxolimab in advanced cancers. The repertoire was sequenced with immunoSEQ multiplex PCR; TCRdb's copy has only in-frame clones and lacks some. The sample contains about 86,000 clones, under 95% of which appear only once. Sequencing used CD4+ or CD8+ T cells sorted from blood, obtained in a trial of the OX40 agonist ivuxolimab. The origin of the receptors is an adult with an advanced solid tumor such as melanoma, head and neck, liver or kidney cancer.

V gene TRBV19 combines with J gene TRBJ1-5; D might be TRBD1 (5 bases). V lost 4 bases and J lost 11, with 18 bases in between. Germline CDR1 and CDR2: LNHDA and SQIVND (reference sequence). This CDR3 has 14 residues. The CDR3, as DNA: TGTGCCAGTAGTACAGGCTACCTCGCAGGGACCCAGCATTTT. It codes for CASSTGYLAGTQHF.

The chain links TRBV6-1 to TRBJ2-1; TRBD1 is a possible D gene (6 bases). CDR1 MNHNS and CDR2 SASEGT come from the germline V gene. The CDR3 is 14 residues long. Trimming cost V 2 bases and J 8 bases, with 13 bases left between them. For the CDR3, the DNA is TGTGCCAGCAGTGAAAGGCAGGGGTGGGATGAGCAGTTCTTC. Translating it yields CASSERQGWDEQFF.

The chain couples TRBV27 to TRBJ1-5; no reliable D call. The CDR3 length is 14 residues. The germline V gene encodes CDR1 MNHEY and CDR2 SMNVEV (reference sequence). V was clipped by 2 bases and J by 5 bases, with 10 bases between them. CDR3 loop: CASSLAAVDQPQHF. The CDR3 coding sequence is TGTGCCAGCAGTTTAGCCGCTGTAGATCAGCCCCAGCATTTT.

This clone occurred a few times. CDR3 in DNA: TGTGGGGCAGGAGACTCCTACGAGCAGTACTTC. It specifies CGAGDSYEQYF. The chain couples TRBV30 to TRBJ2-7; D is uncertain. Per germline, CDR1 GTSNPN and CDR2 SVGIG (reference sequence). The CDR3 runs 11 residues.

CDR3 loop: CASSLGGATEAFF. In DNA, the CDR3 is TGTGCCAGCAGCTTAGGGGGGGCAACTGAAGCTTTCTTT. The V and J genes are TRBV7-9 and TRBJ1-1; perhaps TRBD1 as D (6 bases). Trimming shortened V by 1 base and J by 5 bases, and 8 bases separated the two germline ends. CDR1 and CDR2 (germline): SEHNR, FQNEAQ (reference sequence). The CDR3 sequence is 13 residues long.

The gene calls are TRBV27 and TRBJ2-7, with TRBD2 identical over 7 bases. Trimming at V came to 5 bases and at J to 0 bases, leaving 4 bases not matched to a gene. This CDR3 has 14 amino acids. Per germline, CDR1 MNHEY and CDR2 SMNVEV (reference sequence). The CDR3 spells CASSRTRSSYEQYF. For the CDR3, the DNA is TGTGCCAGCAGTCGGACTAGAAGCTCCTACGAGCAGTACTTC.

V usage is TRBV27 and J usage is TRBJ2-7, with D perhaps matching TRBD2 (5 bases). This CDR3 region has 14 residues. CDR1 is MNHEY, CDR2 SMNVEV, per germline (reference sequence). The germline V and J ends were trimmed by 2 bases and 1 base, with 9 bases remaining between them. Here the CDR3 DNA reads TGTGCCAGCAGTTTACGGGGAACATCCTACGAGCAGTACTTC. Protein sequence: CASSLRGTSYEQYF.

This clone was found a few times. The rearrangement links TRBV4-1 to TRBJ2-7; 8 bases match TRBD2. With 6 bases clipped from V and 4 bases from J, the junction kept 5 bases outside the gene matches. This CDR3 spans 13 amino acids. CDR1 is MGHRA, CDR2 YSYEKL, per germline. CDR3 region: CASSSGERYEQYF. DNA of the CDR3: TGCGCCAGCAGTAGCGGGGAGAGGTACGAGCAGTACTTC.

The V gene is TRBV5-6, the J gene TRBJ2-7, with 11 bases identical to TRBD2. After removal of 4 bases from V and 4 bases from J, the junction contained 10 bases not matched to a gene. Per the germline V gene, CDR1 is SGHDT and CDR2 is YYEEEE. CDR3 size: 16 residues. CDR3 coding DNA: TGTGCCAGCAGCCTCGGGACTAGCGGAGCTTTATACGAGCAGTACTTC. Amino acids: CASSLGTSGALYEQYF. Combining the CDR3 with reference TRBV5-6 and TRBJ2-7 gives the whole variable domain DAGVTQSPTHLIKTRGQQVTLRCSPKSGHDTVSWYQQALGQGPQFIFQYYEEEERQRGNFPDRFSGHQFPNYSSELNVNALLLGDSALYLCASSLGTSGALYEQYFGPGTRLTVT.

This clone was seen once. This chain links TRBV7-8 with TRBJ1-2; D remains unclear. Germline CDR1 is SGHVS and CDR2 is FQNEAQ. Trimming took off 5 bases at V and 10 bases at J, with 14 bases between the two ends. This CDR3 comprises 12 residues. The CDR3 DNA reads TGTGCCAGCAGCGCCCATATCGAGTACTACACCTTC. Its translation: CASSAHIEYYTF. Full variable domain (rest looked up from reference TRBV7-8 and TRBJ1-2): GAGVSQSPRYKVAKRGQDVALRCDPISGHVSLFWYQQALGQGPEFLTYFQNEAQLDKSGLPSDRFFAERPEGSVSTLKIQRTQQEDSAVYLCASSAHIEYYTFGSGTRLTVV.

The CDR3 DNA reads TGTGCCAGCAGTTTATCGAGAGGGGGCGCATCCGGAGAGCAGTTCTTC. Translated, it gives CASSLSRGGASGEQFF. The chain has TRBV27 and TRBJ2-1; 7 bases match TRBD1. CDR3 length equals 16 residues. The germline CDR1 and CDR2 sequences are MNHEY and SMNVEV (reference sequence). J was trimmed by 10 bases and V by 0 bases; bases with no gene match: 12.

The chain uses TRBV28 and TRBJ1-2; weak D call: TRBD1 (6 bases). CDR3 length equals 14 residues. V gave up 6 bases and J gave up 4 bases, with 15 bases separating them. Per the germline V gene, CDR1 is MDHEN and CDR2 is SYDVKM. The CDR3 bases are TGTGCCAGCAGCCCCCATCGAGGGGGCTATGGCTACACCTTC. Amino acid sequence: CASSPHRGGYGYTF.

The rearrangement joins TRBV27 to TRBJ2-5; tentative D call: TRBD1 (7 bases). The DNA end favors TRBJ2-7, so the J call may be wrong. Germline CDR1 and CDR2: MNHEY and SMNVEV (reference sequence). The CDR3 has 15 residues. CDR3 loop: CASSSGQGVPYEQYF. In DNA form, the CDR3 reads TGTGCCAGCAGCAGCGGGCAGGGGGTGCCCTACGAGCAGTACTTC.

Here the CDR3 reads CASSEFLSAGGPQADTQYF. Written as DNA, the CDR3 is TGTGCCAGCAGTGAGTTTCTTTCGGCGGGAGGGCCACAGGCAGATACGCAGTATTTT. The rearrangement joins TRBV6-1 to TRBJ2-3; 9 bases match TRBD2. Unmatched junction bases numbered 17, after V lost 3 bases and J lost 4 bases. Germline CDR1 MNHNS, CDR2 SASEGT. The CDR3 length is 19 residues.

V and J are TRBV4-1 and TRBJ2-7; tentatively, D is TRBD2 (5 bases). Trimming shortened V by 4 bases and J by 1 base, and 14 bases separated the two germline ends. The CDR3 covers 15 residues. CDR1 and CDR2 from the germline V gene are MGHRA and YSYEKL. The CDR3 region has the DNA TGCGCCAGCAGCCGGAGCGGTACAGCTTCCTACGAGCAGTACTTC. Amino acid sequence: CASSRSGTASYEQYF.

The chain combines TRBV7-3 with TRBJ2-7; D not resolved. CDR1 SGHTA and CDR2 FQGTGA come from the germline V gene. With 4 bases removed from V and 10 bases from J, the gap between germline ends came to 2 bases. This CDR3 contains 8 residues. The chain's CDR3 is CASSSQYF. The CDR3 coding sequence is TGTGCCAGCAGCTCTCAGTACTTC.

The V gene is TRBV30, the J gene TRBJ2-5; D not certain. This CDR3 has 12 residues. V was shortened by 1 base and J by 4 bases, with 7 bases between the two germline ends. Per germline, CDR1 GTSNPN and CDR2 SVGIG (reference sequence). This CDR3 is CAWSEIRETQYF. CDR3 sequence (DNA): TGTGCCTGGAGTGAGATCAGAGAGACCCAGTACTTC.

The V and J genes are TRBV29-1 and TRBJ2-7, with 14 bases identical to TRBD2. Trimming removed 6 bases from V and 5 bases from J; junction bases left unmatched: 9. This CDR3 has 15 residues. Germline V CDR1 and CDR2: SQVTM, ANQGSEA. The DNA of the CDR3 is TGCAGCGTCATGATCGGGACTAGCGGGAGTAACGAGCAGTACTTC. This translates into CSVMIGTSGSNEQYF.

The chain is built from TRBV4-1 and TRBJ1-2; D not certain. The ends were cut back, 0 bases at V and 6 bases at J, with 8 bases in the middle. The CDR3 extends over 13 amino acids. Germline CDR1 reads MGHRA; CDR2 reads YSYEKL. The CDR3 loop reads CASSQDEAHGYTF. For the CDR3, the DNA is TGCGCCAGCAGCCAAGACGAGGCACATGGCTACACCTTC.

This clone was seen only once. V and J are TRBV7-2 and TRBJ2-1; tentatively, D is TRBD2 (6 bases). Germline V gene lookup returns CDR1 SGHTA and CDR2 FQGNSA. V lost 5 bases to trimming and J lost 6 bases, with 20 bases between them. The CDR3 loop spans 16 amino acids. This CDR3 reads CASSPRDFVPGNEQFF. As DNA, the CDR3 is TGTGCCAGCAGCCCTCGGGACTTCGTCCCTGGCAATGAGCAGTTCTTC.

This clone has just one count. The chain uses TRBV10-1 and TRBJ2-2; 8 bases are a match to TRBD1. Germline CDR1 reads WNHNN; CDR2 reads SYGVQD (reference sequence). V lost 6 bases to trimming and J lost 2 bases; unmatched junction nucleotides: 8. CDR3 length: 16 amino acids. CDR3 coding DNA: TGCGCCAGCAGCGTCAGACAGGGGCCTAACACCGGGGAGCTGTTTTTT. It specifies CASSVRQGPNTGELFF.

The V gene is TRBV9, the J gene TRBJ2-5; D is perhaps TRBD1 or TRBD2 (6 bases each). The DNA end is a closer match to TRBJ2-7, so the J assignment may be wrong. The CDR3 is 14 residues long. Germline V gene sequence: CDR1 SGDLS, CDR2 YYNGEE. The CDR3 sequence: CASSVEGGQYEQYF. The CDR3 DNA reads as TGTGCCAGCAGCGTAGAGGGGGGTCAATACGAGCAGTACTTC.

The rearrangement joins TRBV13 to TRBJ2-7, with D perhaps TRBD2 (6 bases). The CDR3 contains 15 residues. The germline gives CDR1 PRHDT, CDR2 FYEKMQ (reference sequence). Trimming stripped 5 bases from V and 6 bases from J, with 20 bases between. The CDR3: CASSLDFFPGGEQYF. CDR3 sequence (DNA): TGTGCCAGCAGCCTAGACTTTTTTCCCGGGGGCGAGCAGTACTTC. The whole variable domain, filled in from reference TRBV13 and TRBJ2-7, reads AAGVIQSPRHLIKEKRETATLKCYPIPRHDTVYWYQQGPGQDPQFLISFYEKMQSDKGSIPDRFSAQQFSDYHSELNMSSLELGDSALYFCASSLDFFPGGEQYFGPGTRLTVT.

J is TRBJ2-2 and V is TRBV16; no firm D call. The V end lost 0 bases, the J end lost 6 bases, and 8 bases lay between the germline ends. This CDR3 is built from 14 residues. The germline CDR1 and CDR2 sequences are KGHSY and FQNENV. The CDR3 region is CASSQSLSAGELFF. CDR3 DNA sequence: TGTGCCAGCAGCCAATCCCTTTCGGCCGGGGAGCTGTTTTTT.

J is TRBJ2-1 and V is TRBV9; D unclear. The CDR3 extends over 15 amino acids. Trimming pared 4 bases from V and 8 bases from J, leaving 19 bases between. Germline CDR1 SGDLS, CDR2 YYNGEE. CDR3 region: CASSPEPNFLDEQFF. CDR3 DNA sequence: TGTGCCAGCAGCCCCGAACCAAACTTCTTGGATGAGCAGTTCTTC.

The rearrangement joins TRBV12-5 to TRBJ2-1; 12 positions agree with TRBD2. Germline CDR1 LGHNT, CDR2 FRNRAP. This CDR3 region has 15 residues. J lost 7 bases, V lost 1 base, and 2 bases had no gene match. The CDR3 loop is CASGLGLAGANEQFF. The CDR3 DNA reads TGTGCTAGTGGTTTGGGACTAGCGGGGGCTAATGAGCAGTTCTTC.

This clone was picked up a small number of times. The V and J genes are TRBV10-3 and TRBJ2-7; D gene unclear. V was cut by 4 bases and J by 3 bases, with 10 bases left in between. The CDR3 is 13 residues long. Germline CDR1 reads ENHRY; CDR2 reads SYGVKD. The CDR3 sequence: CAISASRVYEQYF. For the CDR3, the DNA is TGTGCCATCAGTGCGTCGCGAGTCTACGAGCAGTACTTC.

The V call is TRBV11-2, the J call TRBJ1-2; unclear D gene. The CDR3 runs 14 residues. CDR1 and CDR2 (germline): SGHAT, FQNNGV. Trimming cost V 1 base and J 0 bases, with 6 bases left between them. DNA for the CDR3: TGTGCCAGCAGCTTAGGGGGATCTAACTATGGCTACACCTTC. It encodes CASSLGGSNYGYTF. Together with reference TRBV11-2 and TRBJ1-2, the CDR3 gives the full variable domain: EAGVAQSPRYKIIEKRQSVAFWCNPISGHATLYWYQQILGQGPKLLIQFQNNGVVDDSQLPKDRFSAERLKGVDSTLKIQPAKLEDSAVYLCASSLGGSNYGYTFGSGTRLTVV.